This T cell receptor beta chain was identified during a study of metastatic and nonmetastatic thyroid tumors. Study information: The comparison covered peripheral blood and tumor or nodule tissue in malignant and benign thyroid patients. Whole-study results and caveats: The study reportedly found significantly higher TCR beta diversity in malignant thyroid tumors than benign nodules, in blood and tumor.

TCRdb reassembled clones from the PCR reads with MiXCR. The data hold around 14,000 clones, with about 25% observed a single time. This clone came up many times. Its specificity is not known. The ends were cut back, 4 bases at V and 0 bases at J, with 14 bases in the middle. CDR3 length equals 16 residues. Germline CDR1 is LGHDT and CDR2 is YNNKEL (reference sequence). Every patient underwent thyroid surgery untreated. The source is a female donor with papillary thyroid cancer or a benign thyroid nodule (not recorded which). Some clones in this sample may be carry-over from other donors' samples. V is TRBV3-1 and J is TRBJ2-3, with D perhaps matching TRBD1 (6 bases). The sequenced sample was blood. As DNA, the CDR3 is TGTGCCAGCAGCCGATATACAGGGTACAGCACAGATACGCAGTATTTT. Residues: CASSRYTGYSTDTQYF.